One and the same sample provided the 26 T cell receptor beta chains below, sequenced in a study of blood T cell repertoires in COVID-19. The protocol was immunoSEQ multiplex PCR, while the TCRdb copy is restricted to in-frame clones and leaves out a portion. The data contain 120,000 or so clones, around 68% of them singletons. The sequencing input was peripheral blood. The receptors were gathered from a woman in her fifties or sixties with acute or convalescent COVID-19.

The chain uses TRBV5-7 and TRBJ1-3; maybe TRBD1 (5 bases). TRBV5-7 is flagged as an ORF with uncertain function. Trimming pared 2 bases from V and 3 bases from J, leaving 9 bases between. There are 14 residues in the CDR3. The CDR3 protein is CASSLQVLGNTIYF. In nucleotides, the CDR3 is TGTGCCAGCAGCTTACAGGTGCTTGGAAACACCATATATTTT.

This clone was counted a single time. The CDR3 protein is CASSSAGYYEQYF. The DNA of the CDR3 is TGTGCCAGCAGTTCCGCAGGGTACTACGAGCAGTACTTC. The gene calls are TRBV28 and TRBJ2-7, with a weak D call TRBD1 (5 bases). V lost 4 bases and J lost 3, with 10 bases in between. In germline, CDR1 is MDHEN, CDR2 SYDVKM. The CDR3 extends over 13 amino acids.

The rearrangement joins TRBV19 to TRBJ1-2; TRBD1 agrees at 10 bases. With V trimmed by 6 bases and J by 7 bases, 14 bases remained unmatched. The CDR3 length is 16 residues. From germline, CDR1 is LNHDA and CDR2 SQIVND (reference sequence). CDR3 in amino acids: CASSRTGQGKSAGYTF. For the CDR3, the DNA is TGTGCCAGTAGCCGGACGGGACAGGGGAAGTCGGCTGGCTACACCTTC.

The CDR3 DNA reads as TGTGCCAGCAGCTTCTTAGCGGGGGTTATCCTGGGGCGCAATGAGCAGTTCTTC. Its protein is CASSFLAGVILGRNEQFF. The chain carries TRBV11-2 and TRBJ2-1; TRBD2 matches at 9 bases. The J segment lost 6 bases and the V segment lost 3 bases, leaving 15 bases of the junction unmatched. Germline V gene sequence: CDR1 SGHAT, CDR2 FQNNGV. This CDR3 region has 18 residues.

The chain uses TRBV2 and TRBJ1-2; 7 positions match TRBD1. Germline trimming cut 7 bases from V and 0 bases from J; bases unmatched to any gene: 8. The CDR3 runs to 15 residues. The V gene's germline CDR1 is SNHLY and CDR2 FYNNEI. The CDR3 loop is CASKDRVATNYGYTF. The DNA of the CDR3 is TGTGCCAGCAAAGACAGGGTCGCGACTAACTATGGCTACACCTTC.

CDR3 nucleotide sequence: TGTGCCAGCAGCGGGATGACAGGGGCGGGGGCGATGGATGGCTACACCTTC. Protein product: CASSGMTGAGAMDGYTF. The V and J genes are TRBV7-6 and TRBJ1-2; 8 nucleotides align to TRBD1. After removal of 5 bases from V and 6 bases from J, the junction contained 17 bases not matched to a gene. The CDR3 has 17 residues. Germline V gene lookup returns CDR1 SGHVS and CDR2 FNYEAQ.

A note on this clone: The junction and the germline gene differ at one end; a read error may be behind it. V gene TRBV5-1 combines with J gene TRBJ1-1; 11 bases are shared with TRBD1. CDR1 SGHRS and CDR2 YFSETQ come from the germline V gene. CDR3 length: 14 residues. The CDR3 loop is CASSLAGQGEGCVF. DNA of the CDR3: TGCGCCAGCAGCTTGGCGGGACAGGGGGAGGGATGTGTGTTT.

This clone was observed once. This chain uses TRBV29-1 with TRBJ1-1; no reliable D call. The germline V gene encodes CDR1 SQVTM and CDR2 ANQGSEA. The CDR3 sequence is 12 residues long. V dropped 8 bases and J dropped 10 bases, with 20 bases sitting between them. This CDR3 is CSQLTPGLGAFF. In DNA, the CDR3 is TGCAGCCAACTAACGCCGGGGTTGGGAGCTTTCTTT. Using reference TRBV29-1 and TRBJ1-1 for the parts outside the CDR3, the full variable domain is SAVISQKPSRDICQRGTSLTIQCQVDSQVTMMFWYRQQPGQSLTLIATANQGSEATYESGFVIDKFPISRPNLTFSTLTVSNMSPEDSSIYLCSQLTPGLGAFFGQGTRLTVV.

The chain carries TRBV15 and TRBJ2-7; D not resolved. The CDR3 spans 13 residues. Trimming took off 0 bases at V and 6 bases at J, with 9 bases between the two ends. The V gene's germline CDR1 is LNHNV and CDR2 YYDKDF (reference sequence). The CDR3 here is CATSRDSRGEQYF. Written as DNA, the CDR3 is TGTGCCACCAGCAGAGATTCACGAGGCGAGCAGTACTTC.

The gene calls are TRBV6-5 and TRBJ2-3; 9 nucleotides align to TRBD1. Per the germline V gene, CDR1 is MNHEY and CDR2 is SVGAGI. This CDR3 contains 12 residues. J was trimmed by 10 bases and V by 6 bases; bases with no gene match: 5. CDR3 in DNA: TGTGCCAGCAGACGCCGGACAGGGGCGCAGTATTTT. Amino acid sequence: CASRRRTGAQYF.

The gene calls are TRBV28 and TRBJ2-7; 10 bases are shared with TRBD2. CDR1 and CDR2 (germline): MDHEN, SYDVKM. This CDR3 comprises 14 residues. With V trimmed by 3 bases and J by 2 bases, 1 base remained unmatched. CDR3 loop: CASSFLAGAYEQYF. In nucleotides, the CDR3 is TGTGCCAGCAGTTTTCTAGCGGGGGCCTACGAGCAGTACTTC.

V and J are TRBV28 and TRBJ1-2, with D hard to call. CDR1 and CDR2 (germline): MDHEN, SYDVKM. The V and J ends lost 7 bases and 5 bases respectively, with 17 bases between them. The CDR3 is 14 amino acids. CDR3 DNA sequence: TGTGCCAGCACCCGTGGTCAGACATATTATGGCTACACCTTC. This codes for CASTRGQTYYGYTF.

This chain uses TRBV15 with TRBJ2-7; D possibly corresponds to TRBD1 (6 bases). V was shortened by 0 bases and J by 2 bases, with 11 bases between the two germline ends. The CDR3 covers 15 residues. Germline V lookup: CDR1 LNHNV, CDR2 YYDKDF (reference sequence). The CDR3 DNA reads TGTGCCACCAGCAGAGAAGCATCAGGGGCCTACGAGCAGTACTTC. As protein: CATSREASGAYEQYF.

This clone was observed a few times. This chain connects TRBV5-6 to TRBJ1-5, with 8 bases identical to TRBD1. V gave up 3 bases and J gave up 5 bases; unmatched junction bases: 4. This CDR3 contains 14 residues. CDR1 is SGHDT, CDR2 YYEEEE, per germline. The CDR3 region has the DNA TGTGCCAGCAGCTCAGGACAGGGTGATCAGCCCCAGCATTTT. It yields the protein CASSSGQGDQPQHF.

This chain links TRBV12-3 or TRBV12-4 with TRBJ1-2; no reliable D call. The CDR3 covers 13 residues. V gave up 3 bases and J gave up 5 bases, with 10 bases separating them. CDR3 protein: CASSFAAGYGYTF. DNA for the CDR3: TGTGCCAGCAGTTTCGCCGCGGGGTATGGCTACACCTTC.

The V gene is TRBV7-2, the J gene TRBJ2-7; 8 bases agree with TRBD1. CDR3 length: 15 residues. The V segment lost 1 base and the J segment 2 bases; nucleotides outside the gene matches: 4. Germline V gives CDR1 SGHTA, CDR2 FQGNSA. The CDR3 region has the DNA TGTGCCAGCAGCTTAGTTGGGACAGGACCCTACGAGCAGTACTTC. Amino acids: CASSLVGTGPYEQYF. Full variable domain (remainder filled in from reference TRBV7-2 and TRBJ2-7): GAGVSQSPSNKVTEKGKDVELRCDPISGHTALYWYRQSLGQGLEFLIYFQGNSAPDKSGLPSDRFSAERTGGSVSTLTIQRTQQEDSAVYLCASSLVGTGPYEQYFGPGTRLTVT.

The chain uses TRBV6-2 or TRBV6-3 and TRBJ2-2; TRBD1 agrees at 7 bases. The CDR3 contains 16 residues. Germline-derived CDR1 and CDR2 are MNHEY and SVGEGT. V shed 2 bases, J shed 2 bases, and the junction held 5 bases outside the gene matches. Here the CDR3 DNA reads TGTGCCAGCAGTTACCCCGGGACAGCAAACACCGGGGAGCTGTTTTTT. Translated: CASSYPGTANTGELFF.

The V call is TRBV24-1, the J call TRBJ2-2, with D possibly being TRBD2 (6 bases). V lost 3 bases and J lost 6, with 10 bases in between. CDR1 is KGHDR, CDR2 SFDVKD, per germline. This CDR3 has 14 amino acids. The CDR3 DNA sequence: TGTGCCACCAGTGATCAACGGGGGTCCGGGGAGCTGTTTTTT. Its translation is CATSDQRGSGELFF.

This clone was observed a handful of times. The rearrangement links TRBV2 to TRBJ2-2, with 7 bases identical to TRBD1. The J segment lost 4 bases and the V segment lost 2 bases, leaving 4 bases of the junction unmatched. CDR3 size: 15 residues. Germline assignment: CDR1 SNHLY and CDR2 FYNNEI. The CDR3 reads CASSENRGGTGELFF. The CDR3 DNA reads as TGTGCCAGCAGTGAAAACAGGGGCGGCACCGGGGAGCTGTTTTTT.

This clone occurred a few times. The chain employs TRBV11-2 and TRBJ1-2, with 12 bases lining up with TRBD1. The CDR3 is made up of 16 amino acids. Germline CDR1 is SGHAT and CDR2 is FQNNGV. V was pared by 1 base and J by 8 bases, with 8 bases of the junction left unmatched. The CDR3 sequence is CASSLAGGTGGAGYTF. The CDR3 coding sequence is TGTGCCAGCAGCTTAGCCGGCGGGACAGGGGGCGCCGGCTACACCTTC. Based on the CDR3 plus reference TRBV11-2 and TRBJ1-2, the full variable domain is EAGVAQSPRYKIIEKRQSVAFWCNPISGHATLYWYQQILGQGPKLLIQFQNNGVVDDSQLPKDRFSAERLKGVDSTLKIQPAKLEDSAVYLCASSLAGGTGGAGYTFGSGTRLTVV.

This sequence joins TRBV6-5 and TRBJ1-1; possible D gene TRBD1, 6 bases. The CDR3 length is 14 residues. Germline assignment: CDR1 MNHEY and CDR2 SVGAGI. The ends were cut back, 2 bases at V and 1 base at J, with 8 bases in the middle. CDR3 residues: CASSYRGSNTEAFF. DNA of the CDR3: TGTGCCAGCAGTTACAGGGGGTCGAACACTGAAGCTTTCTTT.

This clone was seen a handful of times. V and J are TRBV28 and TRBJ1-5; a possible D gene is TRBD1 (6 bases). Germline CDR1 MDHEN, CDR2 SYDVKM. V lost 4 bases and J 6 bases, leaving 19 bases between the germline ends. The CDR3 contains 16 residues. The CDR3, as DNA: TGTGCCAGCAGTTCAGGGGAGGGGTCGGTGGGTCAGCCCCAGCATTTT. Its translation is CASSSGEGSVGQPQHF.

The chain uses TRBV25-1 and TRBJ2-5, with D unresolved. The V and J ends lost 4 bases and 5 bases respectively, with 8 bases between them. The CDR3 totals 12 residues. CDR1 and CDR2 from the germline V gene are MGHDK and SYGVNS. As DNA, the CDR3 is TGTGCCAGCAGTGCCAGTTCCGAGACCCAGTACTTC. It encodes CASSASSETQYF. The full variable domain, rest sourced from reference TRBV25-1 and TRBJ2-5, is EADIYQTPRYLVIGTGKKITLECSQTMGHDKMYWYQQDPGMELHLIHYSYGVNSTEKGDLSSESTVSRIRTEHFPLTLESARPSHTSQYLCASSASSETQYFGPGTRLLVL.

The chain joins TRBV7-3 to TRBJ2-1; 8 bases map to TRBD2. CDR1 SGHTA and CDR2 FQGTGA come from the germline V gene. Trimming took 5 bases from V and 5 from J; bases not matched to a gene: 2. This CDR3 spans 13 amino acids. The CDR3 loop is CASSRGGHNEQFF. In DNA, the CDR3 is TGTGCCAGCAGCCGGGGGGGCCACAATGAGCAGTTCTTC.

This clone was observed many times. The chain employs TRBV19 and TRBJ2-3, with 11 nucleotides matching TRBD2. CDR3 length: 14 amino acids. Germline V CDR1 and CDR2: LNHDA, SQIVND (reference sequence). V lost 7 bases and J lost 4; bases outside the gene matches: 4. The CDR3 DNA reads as TGTGCCAGTACCCTGGGACTAGCGGCAGATACGCAGTATTTT. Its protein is CASTLGLAADTQYF.

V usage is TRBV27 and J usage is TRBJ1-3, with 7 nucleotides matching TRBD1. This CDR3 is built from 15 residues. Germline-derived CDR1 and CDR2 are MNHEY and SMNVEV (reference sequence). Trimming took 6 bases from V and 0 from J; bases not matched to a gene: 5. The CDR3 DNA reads TGTGCCAGCAGGACCGACAGGGACTCTGGAAACACCATATATTTT. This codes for CASRTDRDSGNTIYF.